The TCR beta chain under discussion was sequenced for a study of shared clonotypes between healthy human individuals. Study-level background: Each donor had three CD4 naive, three CD4 memory, two CD8 naive and one CD8 memory plate.

Only in-frame clones appear in the TCRdb table, and some are missing; sequencing was by immunoSEQ multiplex PCR. Of 2.3 million or so clones in the sample, 85% to 95% were seen once. As to this clone: Its target is not known.

Study findings and constraints: Clonotypes shared by all four donors outscored non-shared clonotypes in generation probability. Among a handful of donors, roughly 5% of naive CD4 clonotypes were found in common.

This CDR3 has 13 residues. Trimming pared 11 bases from V and 0 bases from J, leaving 12 bases between. Germline values: CDR1 SGHAT, CDR2 FQNNGV. The sequence was obtained from a man aged 18 to 30 in good health. Some clones in this sample may be carry-over from other donors' samples. The sequencing sample was made of naive CD4+ T cells from PBMCs. Subset noted: CD45RA+ positively selected. The rearrangement uses TRBV11-2 and TRBJ2-3; possible D gene TRBD1, 5 bases. CDR3 residues: CAGRQISTDTQYF. CDR3 in DNA: TGTGCCGGAAGACAGATAAGCACAGATACGCAGTATTTT. The whole variable domain, filled in from reference TRBV11-2 and TRBJ2-3, reads EAGVAQSPRYKIIEKRQSVAFWCNPISGHATLYWYQQILGQGPKLLIQFQNNGVVDDSQLPKDRFSAERLKGVDSTLKIQPAKLEDSAVYLCAGRQISTDTQYFGPGTRLTVL.